These 19 T cell receptor beta chains were sequenced from one sample in a study of blood T cell repertoires in COVID-19 (dated by TCRdb to 2018 to 2021). Library generation was performed with the immunoSEQ multiplex PCR assay. TCRdb's version of the immuneACCESS table is confined to in-frame rearrangements and falls short of the full clone set. An unresolved V gene accounts for under half of the shortfall where checked; the remainder is of unknown origin. The sample table lists 210,000 or so clones, 84% of them with a count of one. Approximately 8% of the sample lies in the top ten. The sample comprised peripheral blood. All receptors come from a woman between 50 and 59 years old with active or convalescent COVID-19.

The V call is TRBV28, the J call TRBJ1-2; a possible D gene is TRBD1 (5 bases). This CDR3 spans 20 amino acids. CDR1 is MDHEN, CDR2 SYDVKM, per germline. Deletions cut 0 bases from V and 4 bases from J, with 27 bases between. The CDR3 is CASSLWVKLRQGVWGYGYTF. CDR3 DNA: TGTGCCAGCAGTTTATGGGTAAAATTAAGGCAGGGTGTCTGGGGCTATGGCTACACCTTC.

This clone was detected once. J is TRBJ2-7 and V is TRBV6-1; weak D call: TRBD2 (6 bases). The germline gives CDR1 MNHNS, CDR2 SASEGT. The CDR3 totals 14 residues. V gave up 1 base and J gave up 3 bases, with 10 bases separating them. In DNA form, the CDR3 reads TGTGCCAGCAGTGAAGTCGGGGGTTACTACGAGCAGTACTTC. The encoded protein is CASSEVGGYYEQYF.

The V call is TRBV28, the J call TRBJ1-2, with 10 nucleotides matching TRBD1. The ends lost 8 bases at V and 7 bases at J; junction bases unmatched: 10. The CDR3 is made up of 14 amino acids. Germline-derived CDR1 and CDR2 are MDHEN and SYDVKM. This CDR3 reads CASGKGQGFGGYTF. The CDR3 DNA reads as TGTGCCAGCGGCAAGGGACAGGGGTTTGGTGGCTACACCTTC.

Here the CDR3 reads CASSRDRTTDTQYF. For the CDR3, the DNA is TGTGCCAGCAGTAGGGACAGGACCACAGATACGCAGTATTTT. This chain connects TRBV2 to TRBJ2-3; the match to TRBD1 covers 8 bases. This CDR3 is built from 14 residues. Looked up from germline, CDR1 is SNHLY and CDR2 is FYNNEI. Trimming removed 5 bases from V and 2 bases from J; junction bases left unmatched: 3.

The CDR3 DNA reads TGTGCCAGCAGTGACTCGGCTTTAGCGGGAGACTACAATGAGCAGTTCTTC. This gives the protein CASSDSALAGDYNEQFF. The chain recombines TRBV6-4 with TRBJ2-1; 9 bases line up with TRBD2. Germline CDR1 MRHNA, CDR2 SNTAGT. With V trimmed by 0 bases and J by 3 bases, 6 bases remained unmatched. The CDR3 length is 17 residues.

The chain couples TRBV28 to TRBJ1-2, with TRBD1 matching over 9 bases. The length of the CDR3 is 13 residues. The germline gives CDR1 MDHEN, CDR2 SYDVKM. Trimming removed 5 bases from V and 8 bases from J; junction bases left unmatched: 6. CDR3 bases: TGTGCCAGCAGTCGGACAGGGGTAGGAGGCTACACCTTC. Translated, it gives CASSRTGVGGYTF.

J is TRBJ2-5 and V is TRBV27; D possibly corresponds to TRBD2 (6 bases). Germline V lookup: CDR1 MNHEY, CDR2 SMNVEV (reference sequence). The CDR3 extends over 15 amino acids. Trimming removed 5 bases from V and 3 bases from J, with 16 bases in between. In nucleotides, the CDR3 is TGTGCCAGCAGTGGGGGGACCCTAGGGGAAGAGACCCAGTACTTC. It codes for CASSGGTLGEETQYF.

V and J are TRBV28 and TRBJ2-4, with TRBD1 matching over 8 bases. The V gene's germline CDR1 is MDHEN and CDR2 SYDVKM. The CDR3 sequence is 13 residues long. The V gene end was trimmed by 5 bases and the J gene end by 9 bases; junction bases not matched to a gene: 6. CDR3 bases: TGTGCCAGCAGTGGACAGGGCTCTTCCATTCAGTACTTC. Amino acid sequence: CASSGQGSSIQYF.

The V and J genes are TRBV9 and TRBJ2-7; 11 bases agree with TRBD2. Germline CDR1 is SGDLS and CDR2 is YYNGEE. V trimming: 2 bases; J trimming: 0 bases; junction bases outside the gene matches: 7. CDR3 length: 17 amino acids. The CDR3 sequence: CASSVGLAGYSSYEQYF. The CDR3 coding sequence is TGTGCCAGCAGCGTCGGACTAGCGGGCTATAGCTCCTACGAGCAGTACTTC. The full variable domain, in which reference TRBV9 and TRBJ2-7 provide the parts outside the CDR3, is DSGVTQTPKHLITATGQRVTLRCSPRSGDLSVYWYQQSLDQGLQFLIQYYNGEERAKGNILERFSAQQFPDLHSELNLSSLELGDSALYFCASSVGLAGYSSYEQYFGPGTRLTVT.

This clone has more than one count but fewer than ten. The rearrangement uses TRBV24-1 and TRBJ1-4, with 9 bases matching TRBD1. Trimming at V came to 4 bases and at J to 8 bases, leaving 7 bases not matched to a gene. In germline, CDR1 is KGHDR, CDR2 SFDVKD. The CDR3 covers 15 residues. The CDR3 DNA is TGTGCCACCAGTGAAACAGGGGGCCGGGAAGAAAAACTGTTTTTT. As protein: CATSETGGREEKLFF.

The gene calls are TRBV13 and TRBJ1-2; 7 bases map to TRBD1. This CDR3 is built from 13 residues. Germline-derived CDR1 and CDR2 are PRHDT and FYEKMQ (reference sequence). V shed 5 bases and J 6 bases; nucleotides not matched to a gene: 6. CDR3 nucleotide sequence: TGTGCCAGCAGCCCCAGACAGGGACATGGCTACACCTTC. It translates to CASSPRQGHGYTF.

V is TRBV5-1 and J is TRBJ1-2, with D perhaps matching TRBD1 (5 bases). V lost 3 bases and J lost 0, with 15 bases in between. This CDR3 spans 16 amino acids. Germline CDR1 and CDR2: SGHRS and YFSETQ. In DNA, the CDR3 is TGCGCCAGCAGCTCGGGGGACGTCCTAGCTAACTATGGCTACACCTTC. Amino acid sequence: CASSSGDVLANYGYTF.

The V and J genes are TRBV11-2 and TRBJ2-7; perhaps TRBD2 as D (6 bases). The CDR3 runs 15 residues. The V gene lost 3 bases and the J gene lost 6 bases, with 18 bases spanning the gap. The germline V gene has CDR1 SGHAT and CDR2 FQNNGV. The CDR3: CASSFTAPGDREQYF. The CDR3 DNA reads as TGTGCCAGCAGCTTTACAGCCCCGGGGGATCGCGAGCAGTACTTC.

V usage is TRBV9 and J usage is TRBJ1-5; 7 positions match TRBD1. The V gene end was trimmed by 0 bases and the J gene end by 4 bases; junction bases not matched to a gene: 4. CDR3 length: 15 amino acids. CDR1 and CDR2 (germline): SGDLS, YYNGEE. In DNA, the CDR3 is TGTGCCAGCAGCGTAGCAGGGACAGAAAATCAGCCCCAGCATTTT. Residues: CASSVAGTENQPQHF.

In DNA form, the CDR3 reads TGTGCCAGCATCGGGGGGGCTACGAACACTGAAGCTTTCTTT. Translation gives CASIGGATNTEAFF. The chain uses TRBV28 and TRBJ1-1; a possible D gene is TRBD1 (6 bases). The CDR3 extends over 14 amino acids. Per the germline V gene, CDR1 is MDHEN and CDR2 is SYDVKM. Trimming left V 7 bases short and J 1 base short, with 13 bases between.

This clone was seen a handful of times. The chain is built from TRBV24-1 and TRBJ2-3, with TRBD2 identical over 11 bases. Trimming removed 8 bases from V and 5 bases from J; junction bases left unmatched: 11. This CDR3 has 16 residues. Germline V gene data show CDR1 as KGHDR and CDR2 as SFDVKD. DNA for the CDR3: TGTGCCACCATCACGATTCTAGCGGGGGGTGAAGATACGCAGTATTTT. The encoded protein is CATITILAGGEDTQYF.

This chain uses TRBV5-6 with TRBJ1-3; D not certain. V lost 6 bases, J lost 1 base, and 8 bases lay in between. This CDR3 is built from 13 residues. Germline V CDR1 and CDR2: SGHDT, YYEEEE. Here the CDR3 reads CASKRVSGNTIYF. The CDR3 DNA reads TGTGCCAGCAAGAGGGTATCTGGAAACACCATATATTTT.

This chain connects TRBV4-2 to TRBJ2-3, with 7 bases fitting TRBD2. The CDR3 covers 15 residues. V lost 1 base, J lost 0 bases, and 1 base stayed unmatched. Germline V gives CDR1 LGHNA, CDR2 YNFKEQ. The CDR3 protein is CASSQVSGSTDTQYF. CDR3 nucleotide sequence: TGTGCCAGCAGCCAAGTTAGCGGGAGCACAGATACGCAGTATTTT.

The V and J genes are TRBV12-3 or TRBV12-4 and TRBJ2-1, with D perhaps matching TRBD2 (5 bases). V was cut by 6 bases and J by 3 bases, with 9 bases left in between. The CDR3 is made up of 13 amino acids. For the CDR3, the DNA is TGTGCCAGCAGCCCCACTAGCTACAATGAGCAGTTCTTC. This translates into CASSPTSYNEQFF.